This entry describes one T cell receptor beta chain. What it binds is unknown. The PCR had 60 Vbeta and 13 Jbeta primers. Here immunoSEQ multiplex PCR was the method, and the copy in TCRdb shows in-frame clones only, minus some. The data show about 94,000 clones, more than 70% seen once. These data belong to a study of cytomegalovirus exposure and HLA in healthy donors. Study-level results: Earlier results showed most TCR beta V segments being productive about 90% or about 30% of the time. The majority of TCR sequences were rare, yet some public TCRs appeared in many donors.

The TCR originated in a woman aged 40 to 50 in good health and CMV-seronegative. The specimen was PBMCs.

The CDR3 nucleotides are TGTGCCAGCAGTAATCTAGCGGGGGGTCCAGATACGCAGTATTTT. It encodes CASSNLAGGPDTQYF. The rearrangement links TRBV2 to TRBJ2-3; 11 bases line up with TRBD2. The CDR3 sequence is 15 residues long. Germline values: CDR1 SNHLY, CDR2 FYNNEI. The V segment lost 5 bases and the J segment 4 bases; nucleotides outside the gene matches: 5. Combining the CDR3 with reference TRBV2 and TRBJ2-3 gives the whole variable domain EPEVTQTPSHQVTQMGQEVILRCVPISNHLYFYWYRQILGQKVEFLVSFYNNEISEKSEIFDDQFSVERPDGSNFTLKIRSTKLEDSAMYFCASSNLAGGPDTQYFGPGTRLTVL.